The clone carrying this T cell receptor beta chain has just one count. Produced via immunoSEQ multiplex PCR; TCRdb's table is partial and in-frame only. The table has about 2.4 million clones, roughly 93% seen once. This sample is part of a study of shared clonotypes between healthy human individuals. Looked up from germline, CDR1 is SGHNT and CDR2 is YYREEE (reference sequence). The CDR3 is 16 residues long. J was trimmed by 4 bases and V by 3 bases; bases with no gene match: 8. Material: naive CD4+ T cells from PBMCs. Subset reported: CD45RA+ positively selected. V and J are TRBV5-4 and TRBJ1-4; 8 bases are shared with TRBD1. The receptor was derived from a young man in good health. Some clones in this sample may be carry-over from other donors' samples. DNA for the CDR3: TGTGCCAGCAGCTCGGACAGGGCCGGATATAATGAAAAACTGTTTTTT. It translates to CASSSDRAGYNEKLFF.